A single sample is the source of the 10 T cell receptor beta chains below, sequenced in a study of a mutant IDH1 vaccine in newly diagnosed glioma. Noted time point: week 23, last vaccination. What each vaccine dose contained was 300 ug of mutant IDH1 20-mer peptide, accompanied by topical imiquimod. The antigens of these receptors remain unknown. Assay used: immunoSEQ multiplex PCR; TCRdb lists only in-frame clones, some missing. This table has approximately 30,000 clones, roughly 80% appearing once. This specimen consisted of PBMCs, obtained from a glioma patient whose treatment included an IDH1 peptide vaccine. The receptors originated from a woman in her twenties or thirties with glioma.

This chain links TRBV11-2 with TRBJ1-3, with D maybe TRBD1 (5 bases). The CDR3 contains 16 residues. V shed 5 bases and J shed 0 bases, with 14 bases lying between them. Germline CDR1 SGHAT, CDR2 FQNNGV. The CDR3 DNA reads as TGTGCCAGCAGCCTACAGGCAGTCCGCTCTGGAAACACCATATATTTT. Its protein product is CASSLQAVRSGNTIYF.

The CDR3 sequence is CASSSSGFSGNTIYF. DNA for the CDR3: TGTGCCAGCAGCTCATCAGGGTTTTCTGGAAACACCATATATTTT. This sequence joins TRBV7-2 and TRBJ1-3; possibly TRBD1 for D (5 bases). Trimming shortened V by 4 bases and J by 1 base, and 11 bases separated the two germline ends. There are 15 residues in the CDR3. CDR1 is SGHTA, CDR2 FQGNSA, per germline.

V usage is TRBV27 and J usage is TRBJ2-2, with 7 bases aligning to TRBD2. The CDR3 has 15 residues. V trimming: 2 bases; J trimming: 4 bases; junction bases outside the gene matches: 4. Germline V CDR1 and CDR2: MNHEY, SMNVEV (reference sequence). In DNA form, the CDR3 reads TGTGCCAGCAGTTTAACGGCGGGGGTCACCGGGGAGCTGTTTTTT. It codes for CASSLTAGVTGELFF.

CDR3 coding DNA: TGCGCCAGCAGGGACAGTAACACTGAAGCTTTCTTT. Residues: CASRDSNTEAFF. This chain uses TRBV5-1 with TRBJ1-1; D possibly corresponds to TRBD1 (6 bases). Germline CDR1 SGHRS, CDR2 YFSETQ. V lost 5 bases and J lost 2, with 7 bases in between. The length of the CDR3 is 12 residues.

The V call is TRBV5-1, the J call TRBJ2-3; D is tentatively TRBD1 or TRBD2 (5 bases each). The ends were cut back, 0 bases at V and 2 bases at J, with 22 bases in the middle. The CDR3 loop spans 19 amino acids. Germline V lookup: CDR1 SGHRS, CDR2 YFSETQ. CDR3 region: CASSLGRRASTEYTDTQYF. CDR3 DNA sequence: TGCGCCAGCAGCTTGGGCCGGCGGGCTTCGACAGAATACACAGATACGCAGTATTTT.

The chain recombines TRBV5-1 with TRBJ2-2; 11 positions match TRBD2. Trimming cost V 4 bases and J 5 bases; bases outside gene matches: 4. Looked up from germline, CDR1 is SGHRS and CDR2 is YFSETQ. The CDR3 spans 15 residues. In nucleotides, the CDR3 is TGCGCCAGCAGCATGACTAGCGGGGCGACCGGGGAGCTGTTTTTT. Protein sequence: CASSMTSGATGELFF.

This clone was detected only a few times. The CDR3 reads CASSSQGGWSNQPQHF. CDR3 DNA sequence: TGTGCCAGCAGTTCACAGGGAGGTTGGAGCAATCAGCCCCAGCATTTT. V and J are TRBV27 and TRBJ1-5; D perhaps matches TRBD1 (6 bases). The CDR3 runs to 16 residues. The germline V gene has CDR1 MNHEY and CDR2 SMNVEV (reference sequence). V lost 4 bases and J lost 1, with 14 bases in between.

The CDR3 nucleotides are TGTGCCAGCAGCGTTCAAAGGGGTGCGACGGCTGAAGCTTTCTTT. Protein: CASSVQRGATAEAFF. The chain has TRBV7-9 and TRBJ1-1; possibly TRBD1 for D (5 bases). The CDR3 covers 15 residues. The ends were cut back, 5 bases at V and 6 bases at J, with 19 bases in the middle. Germline V gives CDR1 SEHNR, CDR2 FQNEAQ (reference sequence). The complete variable domain, with remaining parts taken from reference TRBV7-9 and TRBJ1-1, reads DTGVSQNPRHKITKRGQNVTFRCDPISEHNRLYWYRQTLGQGPEFLTYFQNEAQLEKSRLLSDRFSAERPKGSFSTLEIQRTEQGDSAMYLCASSVQRGATAEAFFGQGTRLTVV.

V and J are TRBV7-9 and TRBJ1-6; the D is unclear. Germline values: CDR1 SEHNR, CDR2 FQNEAQ (reference sequence). This CDR3 comprises 16 residues. V was trimmed by 0 bases and J by 7 bases, leaving 13 bases between them. Here the CDR3 DNA reads TGTGCCAGCAGCTTAGCTACGGGGATCCTAAATTCACCCCTCCACTTT. Amino acids: CASSLATGILNSPLHF.

The J gene is TRBJ2-7, the V gene TRBV18, with D maybe TRBD2 (7 bases). V was trimmed by 3 bases and J by 2 bases, leaving 14 bases between them. This CDR3 contains 15 residues. CDR1 is KGHSH and CDR2 is LQKENI in the germline V gene. Here the CDR3 DNA reads TGTGCCAGCTCACCCAGGGAAGGGGGGGCCTACGAGCAGTACTTC. Amino acid sequence: CASSPREGGAYEQYF.